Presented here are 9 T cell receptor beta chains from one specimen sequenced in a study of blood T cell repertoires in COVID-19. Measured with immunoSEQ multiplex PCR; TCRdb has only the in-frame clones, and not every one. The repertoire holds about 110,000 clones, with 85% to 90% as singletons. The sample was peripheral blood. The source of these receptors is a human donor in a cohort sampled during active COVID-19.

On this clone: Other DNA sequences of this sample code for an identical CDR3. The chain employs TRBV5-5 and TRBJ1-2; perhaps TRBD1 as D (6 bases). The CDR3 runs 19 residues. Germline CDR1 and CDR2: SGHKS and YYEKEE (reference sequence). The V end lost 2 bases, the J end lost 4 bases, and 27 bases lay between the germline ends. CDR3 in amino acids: CASSFRPNREGGVSYGYTF. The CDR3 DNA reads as TGTGCCAGCAGCTTTAGGCCGAACCGGGAGGGGGGTGTTAGCTATGGCTACACCTTC.

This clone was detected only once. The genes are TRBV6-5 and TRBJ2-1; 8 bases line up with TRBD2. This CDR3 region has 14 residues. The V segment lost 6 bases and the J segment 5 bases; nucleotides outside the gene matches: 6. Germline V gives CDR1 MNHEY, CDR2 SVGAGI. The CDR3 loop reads CASRSGSTNNEQFF. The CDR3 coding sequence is TGTGCCAGCAGAAGCGGGAGTACGAACAATGAGCAGTTCTTC.

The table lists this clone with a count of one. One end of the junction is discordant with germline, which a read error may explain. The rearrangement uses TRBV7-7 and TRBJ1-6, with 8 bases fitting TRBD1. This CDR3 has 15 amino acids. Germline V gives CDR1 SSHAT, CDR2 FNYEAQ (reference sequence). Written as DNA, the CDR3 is TGTGCTAGCAGCCCACGCCAGGGGGCGAATTCACCCCTCCACTTT. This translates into CASSPRQGANSPLHF. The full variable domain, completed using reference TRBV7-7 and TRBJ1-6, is GAGVSQSPRYKVTKRGQDVTLRCDPISSHATLYWYQQALGQGPEFLTYFNYEAQPDKSGLPSDRFSAERPEGSISTLTIQRTEQRDSAMYRCASSPRQGANSPLHFGNGTRLTVT.

The chain's CDR3 is CASSLSQTYNEQFF. As DNA, the CDR3 is TGTGCCAGCAGCTTGTCACAAACCTACAATGAGCAGTTCTTC. J is TRBJ2-1 and V is TRBV5-8; D remains ambiguous. With 1 base removed from V and 2 bases from J, the gap between germline ends came to 7 bases. This CDR3 contains 14 residues. Looked up from germline, CDR1 is SGHTS and CDR2 is YDEGEE.

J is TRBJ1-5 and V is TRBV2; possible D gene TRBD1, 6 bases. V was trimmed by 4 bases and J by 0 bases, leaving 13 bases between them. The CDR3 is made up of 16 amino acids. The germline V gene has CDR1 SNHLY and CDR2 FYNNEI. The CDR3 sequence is CASSGIGQFSNQPQHF. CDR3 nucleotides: TGTGCCAGCAGTGGAATTGGACAGTTTAGCAATCAGCCCCAGCATTTT.

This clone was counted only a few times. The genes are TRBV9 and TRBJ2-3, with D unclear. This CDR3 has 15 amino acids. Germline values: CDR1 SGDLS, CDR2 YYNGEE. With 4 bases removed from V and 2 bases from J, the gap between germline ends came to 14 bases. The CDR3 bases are TGTGCCAGCAGCCCGCGACACCTACCCACAGATACGCAGTATTTT. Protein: CASSPRHLPTDTQYF. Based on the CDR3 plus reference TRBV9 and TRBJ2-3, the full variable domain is DSGVTQTPKHLITATGQRVTLRCSPRSGDLSVYWYQQSLDQGLQFLIQYYNGEERAKGNILERFSAQQFPDLHSELNLSSLELGDSALYFCASSPRHLPTDTQYFGPGTRLTVL.

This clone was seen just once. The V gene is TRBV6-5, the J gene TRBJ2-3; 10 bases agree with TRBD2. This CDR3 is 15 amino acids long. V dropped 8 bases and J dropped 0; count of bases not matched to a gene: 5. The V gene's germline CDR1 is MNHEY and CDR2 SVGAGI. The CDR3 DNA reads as TGTGCCAGCGCACTTAGCGGGGGGAGCACAGATACGCAGTATTTT. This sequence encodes CASALSGGSTDTQYF.

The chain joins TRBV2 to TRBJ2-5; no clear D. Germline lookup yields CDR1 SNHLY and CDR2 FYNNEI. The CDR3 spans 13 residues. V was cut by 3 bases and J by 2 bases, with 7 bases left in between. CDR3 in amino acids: CASSESYQETQYF. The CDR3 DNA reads TGTGCCAGCAGTGAGAGTTATCAAGAGACCCAGTACTTC.

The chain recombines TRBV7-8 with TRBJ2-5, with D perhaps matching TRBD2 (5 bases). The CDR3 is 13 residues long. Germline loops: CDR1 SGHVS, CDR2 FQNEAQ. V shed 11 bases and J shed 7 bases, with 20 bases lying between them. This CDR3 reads CAPRQPPRGTQYF. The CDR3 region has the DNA TGTGCCCCCCGGCAGCCACCTCGGGGGACCCAGTACTTC.